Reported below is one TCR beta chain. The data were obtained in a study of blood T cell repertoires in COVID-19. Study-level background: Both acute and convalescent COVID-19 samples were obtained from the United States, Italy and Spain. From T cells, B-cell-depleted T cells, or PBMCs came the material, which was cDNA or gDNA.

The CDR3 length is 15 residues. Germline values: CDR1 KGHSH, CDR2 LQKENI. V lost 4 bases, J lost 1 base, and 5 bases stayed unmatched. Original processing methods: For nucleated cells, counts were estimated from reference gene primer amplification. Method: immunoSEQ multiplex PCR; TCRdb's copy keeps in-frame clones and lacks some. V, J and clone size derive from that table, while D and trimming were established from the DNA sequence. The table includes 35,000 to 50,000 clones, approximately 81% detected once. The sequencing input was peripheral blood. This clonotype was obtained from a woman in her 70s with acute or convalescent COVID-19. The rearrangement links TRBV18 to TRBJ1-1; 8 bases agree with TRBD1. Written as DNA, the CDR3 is TGTGCCAGCTCACGGACCGACAGGGGGAACACTGAAGCTTTCTTT. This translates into CASSRTDRGNTEAFF.